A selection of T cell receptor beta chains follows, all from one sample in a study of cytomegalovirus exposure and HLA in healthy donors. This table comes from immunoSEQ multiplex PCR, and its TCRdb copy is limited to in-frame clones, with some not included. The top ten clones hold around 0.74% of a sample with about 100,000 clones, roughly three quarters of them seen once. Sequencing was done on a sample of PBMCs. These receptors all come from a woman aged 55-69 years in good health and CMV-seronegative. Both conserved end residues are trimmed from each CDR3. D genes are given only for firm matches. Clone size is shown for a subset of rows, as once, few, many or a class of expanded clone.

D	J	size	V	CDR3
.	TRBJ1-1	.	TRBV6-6	ASSSVGGGTEAF
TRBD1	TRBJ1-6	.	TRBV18	ASSPPGQGGDSPLH
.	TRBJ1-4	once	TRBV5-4	ASSLFGTTNEKLF
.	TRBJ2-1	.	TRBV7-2	ASSLPINNEQF
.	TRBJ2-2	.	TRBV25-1	ASSPRQATLELF
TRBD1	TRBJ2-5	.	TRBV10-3	AISELMPGQGQGETQY
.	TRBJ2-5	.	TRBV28	ASSFPHWAAANTSETQY
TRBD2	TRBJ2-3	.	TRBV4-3	ASSQVPQGGAGGQNTQY
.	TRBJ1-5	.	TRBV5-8	ASSSTGRGNQPQH
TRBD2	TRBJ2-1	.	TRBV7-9	ASSLTSGRVDEQF
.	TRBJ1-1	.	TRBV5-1	ASSLDRRNTEAF
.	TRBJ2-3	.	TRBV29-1	SVEPKAGSTDTQY
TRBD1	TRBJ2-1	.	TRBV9	ASSRDRGHEQF
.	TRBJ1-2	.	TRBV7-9	SSSVVANYGYT
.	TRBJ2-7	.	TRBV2	ASNEDLTYEQY
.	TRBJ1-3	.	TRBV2	ARSLSSGNTIY
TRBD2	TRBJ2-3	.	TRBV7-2	ASKVGLTSGDTQY
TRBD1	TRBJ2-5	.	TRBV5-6	ASSLPMGQLY
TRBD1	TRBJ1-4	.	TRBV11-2	ASSIGTGRKEKLF
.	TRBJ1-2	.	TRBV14	ASSPGTGYGYT
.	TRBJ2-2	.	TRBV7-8	ASSPPAGALGELF
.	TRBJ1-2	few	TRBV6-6	ASSYSERVGGYT
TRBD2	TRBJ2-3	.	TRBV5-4	ASSGGLPSTDTQY
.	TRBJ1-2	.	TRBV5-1	ASSFREVDGYT
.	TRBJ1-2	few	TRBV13	ARGGADGYT
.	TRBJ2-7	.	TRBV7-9	ASSRNSRPYEQY
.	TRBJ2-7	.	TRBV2	ASSVVEQY
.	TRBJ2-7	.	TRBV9	ASSVGEGDTYEQY
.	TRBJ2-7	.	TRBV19	ASSTFGAYEQY
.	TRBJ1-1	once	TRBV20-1	SAINTEAF
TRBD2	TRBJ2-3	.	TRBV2	ASSSILAGGDTQY
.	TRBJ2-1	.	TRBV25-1	ASSEIGGRGSNEQF
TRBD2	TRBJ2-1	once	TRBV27	ASRPVTSGSMVEQF
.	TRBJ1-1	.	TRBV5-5	ASSLARNTEAF
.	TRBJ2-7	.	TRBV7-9	ASSSYRVGYEQY
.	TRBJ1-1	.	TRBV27	ASQNRNTEAF
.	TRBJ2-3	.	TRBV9	ASSVVGGGVADTQY
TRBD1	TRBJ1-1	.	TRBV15	ATSRARDRDTEAF
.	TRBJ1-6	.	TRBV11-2	ASSLSVGGNSPLH
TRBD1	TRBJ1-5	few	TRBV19	ASADRVNQPQH
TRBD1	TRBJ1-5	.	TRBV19	ASTMPTGMGQPQH
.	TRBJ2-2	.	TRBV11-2	ASSLERTGELF
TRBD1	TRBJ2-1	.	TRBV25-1	ASSEDRAGGLNEQF
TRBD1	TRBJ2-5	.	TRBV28	ASSFSRDRPQETQY
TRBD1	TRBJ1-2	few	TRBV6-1	ASSELQGGANYGYT
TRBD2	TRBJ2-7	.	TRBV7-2	ASSLVRTSGGLVRYEQY
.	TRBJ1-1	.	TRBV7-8	ASSLGGPMNTEAF
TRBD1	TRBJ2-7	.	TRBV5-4	ASSTGGEQY
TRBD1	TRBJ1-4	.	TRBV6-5	ASSYLTGGSKKLF
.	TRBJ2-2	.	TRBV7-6	ASSPAGAGTGELF
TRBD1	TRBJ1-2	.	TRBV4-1	ASSPDRAGYGYT
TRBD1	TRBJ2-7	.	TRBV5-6	ASSLGQGRYEQY
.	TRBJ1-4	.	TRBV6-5	ASNRAFNEKLF
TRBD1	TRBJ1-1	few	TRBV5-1	ASSDVTGGQAF
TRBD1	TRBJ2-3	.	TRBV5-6	ASSPTGGTDTQY
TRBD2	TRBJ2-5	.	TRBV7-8	ASSPRTSGRSETQY
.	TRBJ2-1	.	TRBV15	ATSRDPFRYNEQF
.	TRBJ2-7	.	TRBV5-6	ASSRPGQGVYEQY
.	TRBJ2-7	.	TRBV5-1	ASSSDYYEQY